These 24 T cell receptor beta chains share one sample of origin, sequenced in a study of read filtering for tumor transcriptome and immune sequencing. Molecular barcoded adaptors covering alpha/delta and beta/gamma chains were used on 400 ng RNA. TCRdb fed the reads into MiXCR, producing one record per CDR3 protein. The sample records about 21,000 distinct CDR3 sequences, around 20% being singletons. Specimen: a population of CD138-negative cells sorted from bone marrow. The source is a donor aged 40 or older with multiple myeloma.

This clonotype has at least ten counts. The J gene is TRBJ2-5, the V gene TRBV28; 7 nucleotides align to TRBD2. In germline, CDR1 is MDHEN, CDR2 SYDVKM. V shed 6 bases, J shed 5 bases, and the junction held 9 bases outside the gene matches. CDR3 length: 14 residues. This chain's CDR3 is CASSRGLVWETQYF. The CDR3 DNA reads as TGTGCCAGCAGCCGTGGACTAGTGTGGGAGACCCAGTACTTC.

With respect to this clonotype: Germline and junction disagree at one end, which may indicate a read error. The genes are TRBV29-1 and TRBJ2-1, with TRBD1 identical over 7 bases. Germline V lookup: CDR1 SQVTM, CDR2 ANQGSEA. This CDR3 is 13 amino acids long. This CDR3 is CSVAQGGFNGQFF. In DNA, the CDR3 is TGCAGCGTTGCCCAAGGGGGCTTCAATGGGCAGTTCTTC.

About this clonotype: A junction boundary mismatches the germline segment, possibly from a read error. The chain links TRBV7-9 to TRBJ2-1; the match to TRBD2 covers 11 bases. The CDR3 consists of 13 residues. Germline lookup yields CDR1 SEHNR and CDR2 FQNEAQ (reference sequence). The CDR3 DNA follows: TGTGTCAGCAGAGGACTAGCGGGTACTGAGCAGTTCTTC. Its protein product is CVSRGLAGTEQFF.

This clonotype was counted at least ten times. V usage is TRBV7-2 and J usage is TRBJ1-5; maybe TRBD1 (5 bases). The V end was cut by 1 base, the J end by 7 bases, with 14 bases between. The germline V gene has CDR1 SGHTA and CDR2 FQGNSA. The CDR3 is 15 amino acids. In DNA form, the CDR3 reads TGTGCCAGCAGCTTAGATGCCAGGGCAGGGCAGCCCCAGCATTTT. Protein product: CASSLDARAGQPQHF.

This clonotype showed up many times. The genes are TRBV29-1 and TRBJ1-5, with D possibly being TRBD1 (5 bases). Trimming took 4 bases from V and 7 from J, leaving 20 bases between them. This CDR3 region has 15 residues. CDR1 is SQVTM, CDR2 ANQGSEA, per germline. CDR3 sequence reads: CSVGSGLQGGQPQHF. The CDR3, as DNA: TGCAGCGTTGGCTCCGGTTTGCAGGGTGGGCAGCCCCAGCATTTT.

The CDR3 here is CASSLGPGVSYNEQFF. In nucleotides, the CDR3 is TGTGCCAGCAGCTTAGGGCCAGGGGTTTCCTACAATGAGCAGTTCTTC. The rearrangement uses TRBV7-3 and TRBJ2-1; D may be TRBD1 (6 bases). The CDR3 totals 16 residues. Between the trimmed V and J ends, which lost 2 bases and 1 base, there was a span of 12 bases. Germline CDR1 reads SGHTA; CDR2 reads FQGTGA.

About this clonotype itself: This may arise from a read error, as a much more abundant clone is one base away. The final CDR3 position lacks the conserved phenylalanine or tryptophan, pointing to a likely read error. CDR3 DNA sequence: TGCAGTGCGGGACTAGTAAGCTACGAGCAGTACTCC. Its translation: CSAGLVSYEQYS. The chain has TRBV20-1 and TRBJ2-7; 8 bases agree with TRBD2. Per germline, CDR1 DFQATT and CDR2 SNEGSKA (reference sequence). The CDR3 is 12 residues long. The V gene end was trimmed by 6 bases and the J gene end by 3 bases; junction bases not matched to a gene: 4.

The V gene is TRBV4-3, the J gene TRBJ2-6; TRBD2 is a possible D gene (6 bases). The CDR3 is 20 amino acids. V gave up 0 bases and J gave up 0 bases, with 18 bases separating them. The germline CDR1 and CDR2 sequences are LGHNA and YSLEER. This CDR3 reads CASSQDGPAGRFSGANVLTF. CDR3 in DNA: TGCGCCAGCAGCCAAGACGGGCCGGCAGGGAGGTTCTCTGGGGCCAACGTCCTGACTTTC.

The chain couples TRBV7-2 to TRBJ1-5; D ambiguous. Germline V gene lookup returns CDR1 SGHTA and CDR2 FQGNSA. This CDR3 spans 13 amino acids. V was shortened by 3 bases and J by 3 bases, with 6 bases between the two germline ends. CDR3 protein: CASSFTVNQPQHF. The CDR3 bases are TGTGCCAGCAGCTTTACCGTCAATCAGCCCCAGCATTTT.

This clonotype was seen ten or more times. The gene calls are TRBV7-2 and TRBJ2-1, with 8 positions matching TRBD1. The V gene end was trimmed by 4 bases and the J gene end by 9 bases; junction bases not matched to a gene: 5. CDR3 length equals 13 residues. CDR1 SGHTA and CDR2 FQGNSA come from the germline V gene. DNA of the CDR3: TGTGCCAGCAGCTCGAGACAGGGGACTGAGCAGTTCTTC. It specifies CASSSRQGTEQFF.

At least ten counts were recorded for this clonotype. The genes are TRBV5-5 and TRBJ2-4, with 10 bases lining up with TRBD2. The CDR3 has 17 amino acids. CDR1 SGHKS and CDR2 YYEKEE come from the germline V gene (reference sequence). Trimming at V came to 0 bases and at J to 6 bases, leaving 9 bases not matched to a gene. CDR3: CASSLEGLAGVGNIQYF. The CDR3 DNA reads TGTGCCAGCAGCTTGGAGGGGCTAGCGGGAGTTGGAAACATTCAGTACTTC.

This clonotype was counted many times. This chain links TRBV28 with TRBJ2-7; D gene unclear. V was shortened by 4 bases and J by 4 bases, with 14 bases between the two germline ends. Germline V gene sequence: CDR1 MDHEN, CDR2 SYDVKM. The CDR3 is made up of 14 amino acids. Here the CDR3 reads CASSSKMPNYEQYF. In nucleotides, the CDR3 is TGTGCCAGCAGTTCAAAGATGCCCAATTACGAGCAGTACTTC. Variable domain in full (rest from reference TRBV28 and TRBJ2-7): DVKVTQSSRYLVKRTGEKVFLECVQDMDHENMFWYRQDPGLGLRLIYFSYDVKMKEKGDIPEGYSVSREKKERFSLILESASTNQTSMYLCASSSKMPNYEQYFGPGTRLTVT.

This clonotype was observed at least ten times. V is TRBV28 and J is TRBJ2-3; D uncertain. CDR3 size: 16 residues. V lost 4 bases to trimming and J lost 3 bases, with 17 bases between them. Per the germline V gene, CDR1 is MDHEN and CDR2 is SYDVKM. The CDR3 DNA reads TGTGCCAGCAGTTCCTCCAGCGCGGCGTTAACAGATACGCAGTATTTT. It specifies CASSSSSAALTDTQYF.

In its sample, this clonotype was seen a few times. This chain joins TRBV7-9 and TRBJ1-1; D call uncertain. Per germline, CDR1 SEHNR and CDR2 FQNEAQ (reference sequence). The CDR3 loop spans 13 amino acids. V lost 5 bases, J lost 7 bases, and 14 bases lay in between. The CDR3 loop is CASSAKIEHEAFF. Written as DNA, the CDR3 is TGTGCCAGCAGCGCCAAAATCGAGCATGAAGCTTTCTTT.

This clonotype has ten or more counts. V is TRBV7-3 and J is TRBJ2-2, with D possibly matching TRBD1 (7 bases). Germline V gene lookup returns CDR1 SGHTA and CDR2 FQGTGA. The CDR3 loop spans 14 amino acids. Trimming removed 5 bases at V and 7 bases at J, with 14 bases between. The CDR3 is CASSRGGGGGELFF. The CDR3 nucleotides read TGTGCCAGCAGCCGCGGAGGGGGCGGCGGGGAGCTGTTTTTT. Drawing the rest from reference TRBV7-3 and TRBJ2-2, the complete variable domain is GAGVSQTPSNKVTEKGKYVELRCDPISGHTALYWYRQSLGQGPEFLIYFQGTGAADDSGLPNDRFFAVRPEGSVSTLKIQRTERGDSAVYLCASSRGGGGGELFFGEGSRLTVL.

By its share, this clonotype is large. The rearrangement links TRBV5-8 to TRBJ2-1; D is possibly TRBD1 (6 bases). The CDR3 totals 14 residues. Germline V gene data show CDR1 as SGHTS and CDR2 as YDEGEE. V was pared by 2 bases and J by 8 bases, with 14 bases between. In nucleotides, the CDR3 is TGTGCCAGCAGCTTTTCCAGGGGTGGAGATGAGCAGTTCTTC. Translation: CASSFSRGGDEQFF.

This clonotype occurred many times. V gene TRBV6-5 combines with J gene TRBJ1-4; D perhaps matches TRBD1 (5 bases). Trimming removed 6 bases from V and 8 bases from J, with 19 bases in between. The CDR3 extends over 15 amino acids. Germline CDR1 MNHEY, CDR2 SVGAGI. This CDR3 reads CASRQSGTPGEKLFF. CDR3 sequence (DNA): TGTGCCAGCAGACAATCCGGGACCCCGGGAGAAAAACTGTTTTTT.

There are a few counts of this clonotype. The chain combines TRBV6-2 or TRBV6-3 with TRBJ2-7; D ambiguous. This CDR3 spans 11 amino acids. Germline V gene lookup returns CDR1 MNHEY and CDR2 SVGEGT. V lost 5 bases to trimming and J lost 3 bases, with 5 bases between them. The CDR3, as DNA: TGTGCCAGCAGTAGGAGCTACGAGCAGTACTTC. Translation gives CASSRSYEQYF.

In this sample, this clonotype turned up many times. The chain recombines TRBV29-1 with TRBJ2-7; TRBD2 matches at 10 bases. Germline lookup yields CDR1 SQVTM and CDR2 ANQGSEA. This CDR3 has 13 amino acids. V lost 4 bases and J lost 4; bases outside the gene matches: 4. In DNA form, the CDR3 reads TGCAGCGTTGGCGCTAGCGGGGGTTACGAGCAGTACTTC. Residues: CSVGASGGYEQYF.

This clonotype came up a few times. This chain uses TRBV19 with TRBJ2-6; no clear D gene. This CDR3 is built from 13 residues. Germline V lookup: CDR1 LNHDA, CDR2 SQIVND (reference sequence). V dropped 6 bases and J dropped 0 bases, with 3 bases sitting between them. CDR3 in DNA: TGTGCCAGTAGACCCTCTGGGGCCAACGTCCTGACTTTC. This gives the protein CASRPSGANVLTF.

This clonotype was observed many times. The V and J genes are TRBV30 and TRBJ2-3; a weak D match, TRBD2 (5 bases). V lost 6 bases to trimming and J lost 2 bases, with 18 bases between them. CDR1 and CDR2 from the germline V gene are GTSNPN and SVGIG (reference sequence). The CDR3 is 15 amino acids. The CDR3 here is CACTLGLSSTDTQYF. In DNA, the CDR3 is TGTGCCTGTACCTTAGGACTCTCCTCCACAGATACGCAGTATTTT.

This clonotype was seen at least ten times. This rearrangement joins TRBV29-1 to TRBJ2-7; weak D call: TRBD2 (5 bases). The germline V gene has CDR1 SQVTM and CDR2 ANQGSEA. The CDR3 has 12 amino acids. V lost 7 bases and J 0 bases, leaving 10 bases between the germline ends. The CDR3: CSATTSSYEQYF. The CDR3, as DNA: TGCAGCGCGACTACTAGCTCCTACGAGCAGTACTTC.

This clonotype has at least ten counts. A read error may produce the germline difference seen at one junction end. The chain employs TRBV29-1 and TRBJ2-1; weak D call: TRBD1 (5 bases). This CDR3 has 13 residues. CDR1 SQVTM and CDR2 ANQGSEA come from the germline V gene. In DNA, the CDR3 is TGCAGCGTGGACGGGCAGGGTGCCAATGAGCAGCTCTTC. Its protein is CSVDGQGANEQLF.

Regarding this clonotype: A read error is likely here: a far larger clone is one base away. The chain links TRBV5-8 to TRBJ2-1, with 7 bases matching TRBD2. CDR1 is SGHTS and CDR2 is YDEGEE in the germline V gene. The length of the CDR3 is 19 residues. The CDR3 sequence: CASSLRGAGVIVRADEQLF. The CDR3, as DNA: TGTGCCAGCAGCTTAAGAGGGGCGGGAGTAATTGTTAGGGCAGATGAGCAGCTCTTC.